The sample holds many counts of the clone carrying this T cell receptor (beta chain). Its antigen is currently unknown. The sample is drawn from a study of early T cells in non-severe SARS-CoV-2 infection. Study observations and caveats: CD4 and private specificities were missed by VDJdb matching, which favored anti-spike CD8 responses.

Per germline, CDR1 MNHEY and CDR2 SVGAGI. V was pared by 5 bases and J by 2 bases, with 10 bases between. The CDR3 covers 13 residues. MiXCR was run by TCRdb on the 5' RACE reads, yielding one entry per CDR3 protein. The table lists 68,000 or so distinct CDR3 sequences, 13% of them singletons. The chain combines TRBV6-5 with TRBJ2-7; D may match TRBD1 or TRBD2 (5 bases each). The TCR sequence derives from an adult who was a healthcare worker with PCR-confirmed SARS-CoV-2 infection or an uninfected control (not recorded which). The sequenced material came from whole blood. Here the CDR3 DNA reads TGTGCCAGCAGTCGGGGACGGACCTACGAGCAGTACTTC. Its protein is CASSRGRTYEQYF.